The clone carrying this T cell receptor (beta chain) has a count of ten or more. This entry comes from a study of T cells in Graves' hyperthyroidism and ophthalmopathy. V was shortened by 6 bases and J by 3 bases, with 12 bases between the two germline ends. This CDR3 comprises 13 residues. The germline gives CDR1 MNHEY, CDR2 SVGAGI. TCR beta CDR3 regions were amplified from RNA. When the TCR CDR3 underwent first-round RT-PCR, the HTBI primer set was used. TCRdb recomputed calls from the multiplex PCR reads with MiXCR, one row per CDR3 protein. This table has some 350,000 distinct CDR3 sequences, 15% to 20% appearing once. Exclusion of a patient resulted from uncontrolled infection, other autoimmune disease, pregnancy or lactation.

Sequenced: blood. The clonotype originates from a woman aged 18-29 years with Graves' hyperthyroidism. The chain has TRBV6-5 and TRBJ2-7; tentatively, D is TRBD2 (5 bases). CDR3 sequence: CASSSGMYYEQYF. Written as DNA, the CDR3 is TGTGCCAGCAGCTCCGGGATGTACTACGAGCAGTACTTC.